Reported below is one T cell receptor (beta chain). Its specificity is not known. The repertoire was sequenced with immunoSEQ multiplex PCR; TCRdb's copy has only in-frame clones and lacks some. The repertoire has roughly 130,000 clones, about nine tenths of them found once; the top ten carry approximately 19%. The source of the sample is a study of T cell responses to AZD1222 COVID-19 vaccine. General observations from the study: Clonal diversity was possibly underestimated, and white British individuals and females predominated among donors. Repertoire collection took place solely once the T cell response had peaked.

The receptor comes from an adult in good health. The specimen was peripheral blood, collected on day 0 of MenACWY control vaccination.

The CDR3 bases are TGTGCCACCAGCAGAGATCCCGGCTACACCTTC. Residues: CATSRDPGYTF. This chain connects TRBV15 to TRBJ1-2, with D unresolved. CDR1 is LNHNV, CDR2 YYDKDF, per germline (reference sequence). V gave up 0 bases and J gave up 8 bases, with 4 bases separating them. This CDR3 spans 11 amino acids.